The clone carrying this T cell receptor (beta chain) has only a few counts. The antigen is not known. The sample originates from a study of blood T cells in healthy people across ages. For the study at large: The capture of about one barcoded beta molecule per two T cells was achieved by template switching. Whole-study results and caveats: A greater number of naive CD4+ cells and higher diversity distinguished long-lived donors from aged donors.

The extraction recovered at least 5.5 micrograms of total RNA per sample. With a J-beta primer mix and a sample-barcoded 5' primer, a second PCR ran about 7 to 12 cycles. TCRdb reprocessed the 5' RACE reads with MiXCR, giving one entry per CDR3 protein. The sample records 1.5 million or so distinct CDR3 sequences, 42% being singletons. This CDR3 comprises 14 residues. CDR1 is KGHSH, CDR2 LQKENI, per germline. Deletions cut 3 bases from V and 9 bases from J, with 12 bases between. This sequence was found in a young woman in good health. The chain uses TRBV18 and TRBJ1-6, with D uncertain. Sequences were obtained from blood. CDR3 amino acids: CASSPDGRVSPLHF. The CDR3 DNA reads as TGTGCCAGCTCACCGGACGGGCGGGTTTCACCCCTCCACTTT.